This TCR beta chain originates from a study of early T cells in non-severe SARS-CoV-2 infection. Study-wide context: The input, bulk RNA from unsorted whole blood, was sequenced, and chains were unpaired.

TCRdb fed the 5' RACE reads into MiXCR, producing one record per CDR3 protein. The data contain tens of thousands of distinct CDR3 sequences, over 4% of them singletons. This clonotype was observed many times. Sequencing input: whole blood. The receptor comes from an adult who was a healthcare worker with PCR-confirmed SARS-CoV-2 infection or an uninfected control (not recorded which).

The CDR3 region is CASSYQFGSGSSYNEQFF. In nucleotides, the CDR3 is TGTGCCAGCAGTTACCAATTCGGGTCAGGGAGCTCCTACAATGAGCAGTTCTTC. This chain joins TRBV6-2 or TRBV6-3 and TRBJ2-1; D tentatively reads TRBD1 or TRBD2 (5 bases each). Per the germline V gene, CDR1 is MNHEY and CDR2 is SVGEGT. Trimming removed 2 bases from V and 0 bases from J, with 17 bases in between. The CDR3 totals 18 residues.